Listed here are 23 T cell receptor beta chains from one sample, sequenced in a study of human T cells and chemical hapten exposure. One entry per CDR3 protein, called by TCRdb with MiXCR from the RACE reads. Among 60,000 to 80,000 distinct CDR3 sequences, 25% to 40% were seen once, and the ten largest hold over 7.5%. Time point given: patch test 1, 2 weeks after DPC sensitization. Treatment: therapeutic diphenylcyclopropenone sensitization with weekly scalp DPC. Sample: whole blood, taken in connection with sensitization to the hapten diphenylcyclopropenone (DPC). The source is a man aged 35 to 55 with alopecia areata. Some clones in this sample may be carry-over from other donors' samples.

The chain is built from TRBV6-1 and TRBJ2-7, with 11 bases matching TRBD2. The CDR3 loop spans 14 amino acids. Germline V CDR1 and CDR2: MNHNS, SASEGT. V lost 3 bases, J lost 3 bases, and 1 base stayed unmatched. CDR3 sequence (DNA): TGTGCCAGCAGTGACACTAGCGGGGGCTACGAGCAGTACTTC. This codes for CASSDTSGGYEQYF.

V usage is TRBV10-3 and J usage is TRBJ2-1; 8 nucleotides align to TRBD2. CDR1 is ENHRY, CDR2 SYGVKD, per germline. V shed 0 bases, J shed 3 bases, and the junction held 10 bases outside the gene matches. The CDR3 spans 18 residues. CDR3: CAISESYWTSTDYNEQFF. CDR3 bases: TGTGCCATCAGTGAGTCGTACTGGACTAGCACCGACTACAATGAGCAGTTCTTC.

The V gene is TRBV3-1, the J gene TRBJ2-7; the D is unclear. From germline, CDR1 is LGHDT and CDR2 YNNKEL (reference sequence). This CDR3 is 13 amino acids long. V lost 1 base and J lost 6, with 10 bases in between. Here the CDR3 DNA reads TGTGCCAGCAGCCAAGCAACGGATCGCGAGCAGTACTTC. Protein: CASSQATDREQYF.

The chain joins TRBV10-3 to TRBJ1-1; D remains unclear. The length of the CDR3 is 13 residues. Germline CDR1 and CDR2: ENHRY and SYGVKD. Trimming took off 7 bases at V and 0 bases at J, with 9 bases between the two ends. As DNA, the CDR3 is TGTGCCATCACTTCGTCTTTGAACACTGAAGCTTTCTTT. Translating gives CAITSSLNTEAFF.

The V and J genes are TRBV19 and TRBJ2-1; D not certain. V was pared by 4 bases and J by 1 base, with 5 bases between. The CDR3 covers 13 residues. Germline values: CDR1 LNHDA, CDR2 SQIVND (reference sequence). Here the CDR3 reads CASSSASYNEQFF. The DNA of the CDR3 is TGTGCCAGTAGTAGCGCTTCCTACAATGAGCAGTTCTTC.

The chain links TRBV11-3 to TRBJ2-1; 7 bases align to TRBD1. In germline, CDR1 is SGHNT, CDR2 YENEEA. This CDR3 contains 16 residues. The J segment lost 3 bases and the V segment lost 2 bases, leaving 7 bases of the junction unmatched. CDR3 residues: CASSLPQTGNYNEQFF. The CDR3 nucleotides are TGTGCCAGCAGCTTACCCCAGACAGGGAACTACAATGAGCAGTTCTTC. Supplemented by reference TRBV11-3 and TRBJ2-1, the full variable domain reads EAGVVQSPRYKIIEKKQPVAFWCNPISGHNTLYWYLQNLGQGPELLIRYENEEAVDDSQLPKDRFSAERLKGVDSTLKIQPAELGDSAVYLCASSLPQTGNYNEQFFGPGTRLTVL.

The V call is TRBV7-2, the J call TRBJ1-1; a weak D match, TRBD1 (5 bases). The CDR3 runs 14 residues. The germline gives CDR1 SGHTA, CDR2 FQGNSA. Trimming pared 2 bases from V and 3 bases from J, leaving 10 bases between. CDR3 amino acids: CASSLNAGHTEAFF. The CDR3 nucleotides read TGTGCCAGCAGCTTAAACGCGGGGCACACTGAAGCTTTCTTT.

The chain employs TRBV11-2 and TRBJ1-1; D is uncertain. In germline, CDR1 is SGHAT, CDR2 FQNNGV. CDR3 length equals 13 residues. V dropped 4 bases and J dropped 2 bases, with 8 bases sitting between them. The CDR3 loop reads CASSSSPNTEAFF. The CDR3 DNA sequence: TGTGCCAGCAGCTCCTCCCCTAACACTGAAGCTTTCTTT.

About this clonotype: The junction departs from the called germline gene at one end, perhaps through a read error. V gene TRBV12-3 or TRBV12-4 combines with J gene TRBJ2-6, with 10 bases lining up with TRBD2. The CDR3 spans 18 residues. The CDR3: CASRGFLAGEVGGNVLTF. The CDR3 DNA reads TGTGCCAGCAGGGGGTTCCTAGCGGGAGAGGTTGGGGGCAACGTCCTGACTTTC.

The chain is built from TRBV23-1 and TRBJ2-2, with D unclear. TRBV23-1 is noted as an ORF with a role that remains uncertain. The V end was cut by 5 bases, the J end by 2 bases, with 12 bases between. The CDR3 sequence is 15 residues long. The CDR3 DNA reads TGCGCCAGCAGTGACCAGTCTCCTAACACCGGGGAGCTGTTTTTT. Amino acids: CASSDQSPNTGELFF.

The gene calls are TRBV10-3 and TRBJ1-3, with D possibly TRBD1 on 6 matching bases. V shed 4 bases and J shed 0 bases, with 13 bases lying between them. The CDR3 is made up of 16 amino acids. Germline CDR1 reads ENHRY; CDR2 reads SYGVKD. The CDR3 reads CAISGTQGSSGNTIYF. Here the CDR3 DNA reads TGTGCCATCAGTGGGACACAGGGAAGCTCTGGAAACACCATATATTTT.

This rearrangement joins TRBV20-1 to TRBJ2-7, with D perhaps TRBD1 (6 bases). The CDR3 totals 16 residues. Trimming took off 0 bases at V and 2 bases at J, with 17 bases between the two ends. Germline assignment: CDR1 DFQATT and CDR2 SNEGSKA (reference sequence). In DNA, the CDR3 is TGCAGTGCTAGAGATCATGGCAGGGGCGCCGCCTACGAGCAGTACTTC. Translating gives CSARDHGRGAAYEQYF.

The CDR3: CASSLGSLVLAGDNEQFF. The CDR3 bases are TGTGCCAGCAGCTTAGGTAGCTTGGTACTAGCGGGAGATAATGAGCAGTTCTTC. The rearrangement links TRBV7-9 to TRBJ2-1; TRBD2 matches at 11 bases. The CDR3 has 18 residues. CDR1 and CDR2 (germline): SEHNR, FQNEAQ (reference sequence). Unmatched junction bases numbered 12, after V lost 1 base and J lost 7 bases.

This clonotype was seen a few times. The V gene is TRBV20-1, the J gene TRBJ2-5; D call uncertain. The CDR3 length is 11 residues. Germline loops: CDR1 DFQATT, CDR2 SNEGSKA (reference sequence). V shed 1 base and J shed 5 bases, with 5 bases lying between them. In DNA, the CDR3 is TGCAGTGCTAGAGGGATCGAGACCCAGTACTTC. Amino acids: CSARGIETQYF.

This clonotype was recorded a few times. The chain is built from TRBV3-1 and TRBJ2-3; TRBD1 is a possible D gene (5 bases). V shed 2 bases and J shed 4 bases, with 7 bases lying between them. From germline, CDR1 is LGHDT and CDR2 YNNKEL (reference sequence). The CDR3 is 13 residues long. Here the CDR3 reads CASSQQGPDTQYF. DNA of the CDR3: TGTGCCAGCAGCCAACAGGGTCCAGATACGCAGTATTTT.

About this clonotype: One end of the junction varies from germline; a read error may be responsible. The V call is TRBV7-2, the J call TRBJ1-1; no clear D gene. Germline V gene data show CDR1 as SGHTA and CDR2 as FQGNSA. The length of the CDR3 is 13 residues. DNA of the CDR3: TGTGCCAGCAGCTTAGTCGAGAACACTGAAACTTTCTTT. Its protein product is CASSLVENTETFF.

The V gene is TRBV21-1, the J gene TRBJ2-2; the table's TRBD1 call for D was not verified on the DNA. TRBV21-1 is termed a pseudogene. The CDR3 is 17 amino acids. CDR3 DNA: TGTGCCAGCAGCAAAGTGGCGGGACAGGGTCAGTCCGGGGAGCTGTTTTTT. Translated, it gives CASSKVAGQGQSGELFF.

There are a few counts of this clonotype. The chain links TRBV5-1 to TRBJ1-2, with unresolved D. Trimming cost V 0 bases and J 5 bases, with 8 bases left between them. Germline-derived CDR1 and CDR2 are SGHRS and YFSETQ. The CDR3 is 13 residues long. Here the CDR3 reads CASSLANDYGYTF. CDR3 DNA sequence: TGCGCCAGCAGCTTGGCCAACGATTATGGCTACACCTTC.

This clonotype has more than one count but fewer than ten. J is TRBJ1-4 and V is TRBV9; D call uncertain. The germline V gene has CDR1 SGDLS and CDR2 YYNGEE. Trimming shortened V by 4 bases and J by 7 bases, and 14 bases separated the two germline ends. The CDR3 length is 14 residues. DNA for the CDR3: TGTGCCAGCAGCCCCCTTGGATTTAGTGAAAAACTGTTTTTT. Translated, it gives CASSPLGFSEKLFF.

This clonotype was seen only a few times. V and J are TRBV6-5 and TRBJ1-5; 7 bases are shared with TRBD1. CDR1 and CDR2 from the germline V gene are MNHEY and SVGAGI. V trimming: 3 bases; J trimming: 1 base; junction bases outside the gene matches: 3. The CDR3 runs to 15 residues. The CDR3 loop reads CASSYSRGSNQPQHF. The CDR3 bases are TGTGCCAGCAGTTATTCCAGGGGGAGCAATCAGCCCCAGCATTTT.

This clonotype was seen at least ten times. The chain links TRBV28 to TRBJ1-2, with no clear D. Germline V CDR1 and CDR2: MDHEN, SYDVKM. There are 15 residues in the CDR3. The V end was cut by 4 bases, the J end by 4 bases, with 16 bases between. The CDR3 loop reads CASSSNFFGGYGYTF. CDR3 sequence (DNA): TGTGCCAGCAGTTCGAATTTTTTCGGAGGCTATGGCTACACCTTC.

As DNA, the CDR3 is TGTGCCAGCAGCGGGACAGGGTTTCACATACAGCCCCAGCATTTT. This codes for CASSGTGFHIQPQHF. V gene TRBV5-6 combines with J gene TRBJ1-5; 9 bases line up with TRBD1. Germline CDR1 is SGHDT and CDR2 is YYEEEE. The CDR3 consists of 15 residues. V lost 4 bases to trimming and J lost 7 bases; unmatched junction nucleotides: 9. Full variable domain (outside the CDR3, taken from reference TRBV5-6 and TRBJ1-5): DAGVTQSPTHLIKTRGQQVTLRCSPKSGHDTVSWYQQALGQGPQFIFQYYEEEERQRGNFPDRFSGHQFPNYSSELNVNALLLGDSALYLCASSGTGFHIQPQHFGDGTRLSIL.

This clonotype has a handful of counts. The chain recombines TRBV4-2 with TRBJ2-3; TRBD2 agrees at 7 bases. There are 18 residues in the CDR3. After removal of 4 bases from V and 3 bases from J, the junction contained 16 bases not matched to a gene. From germline, CDR1 is LGHNA and CDR2 YNFKEQ. CDR3 in DNA: TGTGCCAGCAGCCGAACCCTTCCTAGCGGTAGTGTAACAGATACGCAGTATTTT. Translating it yields CASSRTLPSGSVTDTQYF.